A selection of T cell receptor beta chains follows, all from one sample in a study of blood T cell repertoires in COVID-19. The method was immunoSEQ multiplex PCR; TCRdb's version includes in-frame clones alone and lacks a portion of them. The sample holds about 240,000 clones, approximately 85% seen once. Sequencing was done on a sample of peripheral blood. These receptors all come from an older woman with active or convalescent COVID-19. Each CDR3 is given with its conserved first and last residue. Fields, in order: clone size, J gene, D gene, V gene, CDR3 protein, CDR3 DNA. The D gene is left open where the match is weak. Clone sizes are given selectively: once, few, many, or a class where the clone is expanded.

>.|TRBJ1-5|.|TRBV10-2
CASSELNQPQHF
TGCGCCAGCAGTGAGTTAAATCAGCCCCAGCATTTT
>.|TRBJ1-2|TRBD1|TRBV4-3
CASSQRLGQGGGYTF
TGCGCCAGCAGCCAGCGATTGGGACAGGGAGGTGGCTACACCTTC
>.|TRBJ1-5|.|TRBV12-3/TRBV12-4
CASSPDRNQPQHF
TGTGCCAGCAGCCCCGACAGGAATCAGCCCCAGCATTTT
>few|TRBJ1-1|TRBD1|TRBV30
CAWRGQGLSEAFF
TGTGCCTGGAGAGGACAGGGCTTGAGTGAAGCTTTCTTT
>.|TRBJ2-7|.|TRBV6-5
CASSPSPGIYEQYF
TGTGCCAGCAGTCCCTCACCGGGGATATACGAGCAGTACTTC
>.|TRBJ1-2|.|TRBV12-3/TRBV12-4
CASSVLRGHGYTF
TGTGCCAGCAGTGTCCTCCGGGGTCATGGCTACACCTTC
>.|TRBJ1-5|.|TRBV11-2
CASSLGRGNQPQHF
TGTGCCAGCAGCTTAGGCAGGGGAAATCAGCCCCAGCATTTT
>.|TRBJ2-5|TRBD2|TRBV18
CASSPTSGGRGTQYF
TGTGCCAGCTCACCAACTAGCGGGGGCCGGGGGACCCAGTACTTC
>.|TRBJ2-7|.|TRBV7-6
CASSLEGRADEQYF
TGTGCCAGCAGCTTAGAGGGCAGGGCGGACGAGCAGTACTTC
>.|TRBJ1-1|.|TRBV7-8
CASSLEDRNTEAFF
TGTGCCAGCAGCTTAGAGGACAGGAACACTGAAGCTTTCTTT
>.|TRBJ1-5|.|TRBV5-5
CASSSTGRSNQPQHF
TGTGCCAGCAGCTCTACAGGGAGAAGCAATCAGCCCCAGCATTTT
>.|TRBJ2-7|TRBD2|TRBV3-1/TRBV3-2
CASSQGTSGFLGQYF
TGTGCCAGCAGCCAAGGGACTAGCGGATTTCTTGGGCAGTACTTC
>.|TRBJ1-1|.|TRBV19
CASNTPNRGGTEAFF
TGTGCCAGTAACACACCAAACCGAGGGGGCACTGAAGCTTTCTTT
>.|TRBJ2-3|TRBD1|TRBV12-3/TRBV12-4
CASWTGGTDTQYF
TGTGCCTCTTGGACAGGGGGCACAGATACGCAGTATTTT
>few|TRBJ2-5|.|TRBV5-4
CASSLSSKETQYF
TGTGCCAGCAGCTTATCCAGTAAGGAGACCCAGTACTTC
>.|TRBJ2-7|TRBD1|TRBV2
CASSTNRGPYEQYF
TGTGCCAGCAGTACCAACAGGGGGCCCTACGAGCAGTACTTC
>.|TRBJ2-7|.|TRBV6-2/TRBV6-3
CASSRLFEQYF
TGTGCCAGCAGTAGACTTTTCGAGCAGTACTTC
>few|TRBJ1-1|TRBD1|TRBV11-2
CASSLRTGANTEAFF
TGTGCCAGCAGCTTAAGGACAGGGGCGAACACTGAAGCTTTCTTT
>.|TRBJ2-5|TRBD1|TRBV3-1/TRBV3-2
CASSRSTGAQETQYF
TGTGCCAGCAGCCGCTCAACAGGGGCCCAAGAGACCCAGTACTTC
>few|TRBJ1-1|TRBD1|TRBV3-1/TRBV3-2
CASSPTGGVGTEAFF
TGTGCCAGCAGCCCGACAGGGGGCGTAGGGACTGAAGCTTTCTTT
>.|TRBJ1-5|.|TRBV7-8
CASSLFVQPQHF
TGTGCCAGCAGCTTATTCGTTCAGCCCCAGCATTTT
>once|TRBJ1-2|TRBD1|TRBV19
CASSARQGDGGYTF
TGTGCCAGTAGTGCCAGACAGGGGGACGGTGGCTACACCTTC
>once|TRBJ1-5|.|TRBV11-2
CASSLNGRDQPQHF
TGTGCCAGCAGCTTAAATGGGCGCGATCAGCCCCAGCATTTT
>.|TRBJ2-3|TRBD2|TRBV7-9
CASVKYGTRPDTQYF
TGTGCCAGCGTTAAGTACGGGACTAGACCAGATACGCAGTATTTT
>.|TRBJ2-5|.|TRBV18
CASSPVEAETQYF
TGTGCCAGCTCACCAGTCGAGGCGGAGACCCAGTACTTC
>.|TRBJ2-4|.|TRBV6-1
CASSDPGVNAKNIQYF
TGTGCCAGCAGTGATCCAGGGGTGAACGCCAAAAACATTCAGTACTTC
>.|TRBJ1-2|.|TRBV9
CASSGPQGNGGYTF
TGTGCCAGCAGCGGTCCCCAGGGGAACGGTGGCTACACCTTC
>once|TRBJ1-6|TRBD1|TRBV7-9
CASSSEGAVSPLHF
TGTGCCAGCAGTTCAGAGGGGGCAGTATCACCCCTCCACTTT
>.|TRBJ2-5|TRBD1|TRBV3-1/TRBV3-2
CASSIGTGNQETQYF
TGTGCCAGCAGCATAGGGACAGGGAACCAAGAGACCCAGTACTTC
>.|TRBJ2-5|TRBD2|TRBV7-3
CASSLLGTSGGWGETQYF
TGTGCCAGCAGTCTCCTAGGGACTAGCGGGGGCTGGGGAGAGACCCAGTACTTC
>few|TRBJ1-2|.|TRBV6-2/TRBV6-3
CASSRGWGYTF
TGTGCCAGCAGCCGGGGCTGGGGCTACACCTTC
>.|TRBJ1-1|.|TRBV5-1
CASSVRVRDTEAFF
TGCGCCAGCAGCGTCAGGGTACGAGACACTGAAGCTTTCTTT
>once|TRBJ2-1|TRBD1|TRBV6-6
CASSRWDSSYNEQFF
TGTGCCAGCAGTCGCTGGGACAGCTCCTACAATGAGCAGTTCTTC
>.|TRBJ1-4|.|TRBV2
CASGSGPYNEKLFF
TGTGCCAGCGGCTCAGGGCCCTATAATGAAAAACTGTTTTTT
>.|TRBJ1-2|.|TRBV2
CASSEETGLNF
TGTGCCAGCAGTGAAGAGACAGGTTTGAACTTC
>.|TRBJ1-1|TRBD1|TRBV5-1
CASSFSLDRANTEAFF
TGCGCCAGCAGCTTTTCCCTTGACAGGGCGAACACTGAAGCTTTCTTT
>few|TRBJ1-2|TRBD1|TRBV30
CAWVPGQGFYTF
TGTGCCTGGGTCCCGGGACAGGGCTTCTACACCTTC
>.|TRBJ2-2|.|TRBV15
CATRPPGDTGELFF
TGTGCCACCAGACCTCCGGGAGACACCGGGGAGCTGTTTTTT
>.|TRBJ2-1|TRBD2|TRBV18
CASSPRPSEAGGHNEQFF
TGTGCCAGCTCACCCCGGCCGTCGGAAGCGGGGGGGCACAATGAGCAGTTCTTC
>.|TRBJ2-7|.|TRBV19
CASSQGGRPEYEQYF
TGTGCCAGTAGCCAGGGTGGACGCCCGGAATACGAGCAGTACTTC
>.|TRBJ2-1|TRBD2|TRBV11-3
CASSLGTSGGPSSYNEQFF
TGTGCCAGCAGCTTAGGTACTAGCGGGGGCCCCAGCTCCTACAATGAGCAGTTCTTC
>.|TRBJ2-4|.|TRBV10-2
CASVPPLAKNIQYF
TGCGCCAGCGTCCCCCCCCTAGCCAAAAACATTCAGTACTTC
>.|TRBJ2-2|.|TRBV19
CASTEWGAGELFF
TGTGCCAGTACAGAATGGGGCGCCGGGGAGCTGTTTTTT
>.|TRBJ1-1|TRBD1|TRBV13
CASSRGDRPEAFF
TGTGCCAGCAGCAGAGGGGACAGGCCCGAAGCTTTCTTT
>.|TRBJ1-5|.|TRBV6-5
CASSYSYEYSNQPQHF
TGTGCCAGCAGTTACTCGTACGAGTATAGCAATCAGCCCCAGCATTTT